What follows describes a single T cell receptor (beta chain). These data come from a study of neurological immune-mediated disorders. Study-level information: Of the multiple sclerosis patients, approximately 35 in total, some 30 were relapsing-remitting and 3 were secondary progressive.

The CDR3 spans 14 residues. The germline V and J ends were trimmed by 3 bases and 0 bases, with 11 bases remaining between them. Germline CDR1 reads DFQATT; CDR2 reads SNEGSKA (reference sequence). A 10-nucleotide random UMI tagged transcripts in template-switch 5'RACE cDNA synthesis. TCRdb itself ran the 5' RACE reads through MiXCR, one entry per CDR3 protein. Of around 62,000 distinct CDR3 sequences in the sample, roughly 3.7% were seen once. Sample: PBMCs. This chain links TRBV20-1 with TRBJ1-1; perhaps TRBD1 as D (5 bases). This TCR was recovered from a man between 50 and 59 years old with multiple sclerosis. The CDR3 region has the DNA TGCAGTGCTAGTCCTACAGGATTGAACACTGAAGCTTTCTTT. This encodes CSASPTGLNTEAFF.